The present T cell receptor beta chain was sequenced within a study of TIL therapy for anti-PD-1-resistant metastatic lung cancer (TCRdb year 2021). Study-level background: Enrolled patients had a median age of about 50 years (range roughly 35-85) and a median tumor PD-L1 proportion score of approximately 6.6%. The cohort was predominantly lung adenocarcinoma, with a handful of EGFR-mutant and two ALK-rearranged tumors, and half of patients were current or former smokers. A median non-synonymous tumor mutation burden of more than 1.2 mutations per megabase was determined across the cohort by whole-exome sequencing. Tumor and peripheral blood T cell receptor beta sequencing was used to track clonotypes across tumor, expanded TIL product and serial blood samples.

The immunoSEQ v3 hsTCRB kit was used to amplify TCR beta CDR3 regions from genomic DNA through bias-controlled multiplex PCR. TCR libraries were sequenced on an Illumina NextSeq 500 to approximately 2 million read pairs for survey level or roughly 4.5-6 million for deep level. In the source study's methods: The immunoSEQ Analyzer software assigned V, D and J genes, filtered out non-productive sequences, and reported clonality. To compare repertoires between infused TIL and blood, productive Simpson clonality was used along with the Morisita overlap index of productive TRB rearrangements. The immuneACCESS repertoire file appears here via TCRdb, limited to in-frame rearrangements. These files lack a portion of the clones; in checked studies, under half of the deficit traces to unresolved V genes, and the cause of the others is not known. The V and J calls and the clone size are those of that table, but D and trimming were determined from the DNA. This sample lists 95,000 or so clones; 50% to 70% were detected once. Jointly, the top ten make up 9.5% to 13% of the sample.

For this clone: Its antigen has not been determined. No much larger clonotype is one base removed from it; base qualities were not supplied.

A distance of 12 bases separates the germline ends of V and J, which lose 6 bases and 9 bases respectively. From the cysteine up to the phenylalanine, the CDR3 has a length of 11 residues. Only CDR3 DNA is held: 33 bases, read in frame from base 1. The germline V gene (reference sequence) sets CDR1 to SGHAT and CDR2 to FQDESV. What the work shows at the level of the full study, not this receptor alone: Compared with baseline intratumoral T cells, expanded TIL cultures were more clonal and less diverse (median clonality 6% vs 31%, p < 0.0001). Because the cohort was highly selected, with more treatment-naive, never-smoker and oncogene-addicted patients than is typical, generalizability is limited. Clonal turnover during TIL culture was high, and many clones enriched in the product were not detected in the baseline tumor, suggesting clonal contraction instead of faithful expansion. The study protocol defined all tumor marker inferences as exploratory.

The sample's time point, from its label and the paper: pre-treatment sample, taken before nivolumab and TIL therapy. The baseline tumor samples, taken from the same resection that was used to grow TIL, were excised metastases, most often pleural nodules or supraclavicular lymph nodes. Tumors were harvested before any PD-1/PD-L1 blockade; patients then received nivolumab, and those progressing received lymphodepletion, expanded TIL infusion and IL-2. Adults with stage 4 NSCLC were enrolled in a dual-center phase I trial from late 2017 to early 2020. Samples were obtained from a single-arm, open-label phase I trial in which tumor-infiltrating lymphocyte therapy with nivolumab was evaluated in advanced non-small cell lung cancer. Portions of each resected tumor were snap-frozen in liquid nitrogen and stored at -80 °C. Using laser-capture macrodissection, tumor regions of interest were selected on H&E sections, then pulverized into approximately 15 mg aliquots and extracted using Qiagen Allprep kits.

The sequence is built from TRBV11-1 and TRBJ2-7; matching of 5 bases hints at TRBD2 as the D gene. The TCR comes from a person aged 25-85 years with non-small cell lung cancer. This specimen consisted of tumor tissue, obtained at baseline. The DNA sequence is given as TGTGCCAGCAGGTCCGAGGGAAGGCAGTACTTC. The encoded protein is CASRSEGRQYF.